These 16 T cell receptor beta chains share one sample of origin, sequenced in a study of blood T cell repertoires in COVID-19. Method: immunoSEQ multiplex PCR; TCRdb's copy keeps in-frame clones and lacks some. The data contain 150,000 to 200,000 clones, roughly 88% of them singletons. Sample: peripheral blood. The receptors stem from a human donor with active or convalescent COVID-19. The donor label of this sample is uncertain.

The CDR3 region has the DNA TGTGCCAGCAGCCTCCGACTAGCGGGGCTCACAGATACGCAGTATTTT. Translating it yields CASSLRLAGLTDTQYF. The J gene is TRBJ2-3, the V gene TRBV3-1 (or the pseudogene TRBV3-2), with TRBD2 matching 11 bases. This CDR3 contains 16 residues. CDR1 LGHDT and CDR2 YNNKEL come from the germline V gene (reference sequence). V gave up 4 bases and J gave up 2 bases; unmatched junction bases: 5.

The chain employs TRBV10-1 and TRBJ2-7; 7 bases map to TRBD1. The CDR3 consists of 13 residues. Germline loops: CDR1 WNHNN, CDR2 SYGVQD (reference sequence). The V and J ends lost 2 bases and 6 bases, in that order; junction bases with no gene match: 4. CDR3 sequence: CASSEVTGFEQYF. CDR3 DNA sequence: TGCGCCAGCAGTGAGGTGACAGGGTTCGAGCAGTACTTC.

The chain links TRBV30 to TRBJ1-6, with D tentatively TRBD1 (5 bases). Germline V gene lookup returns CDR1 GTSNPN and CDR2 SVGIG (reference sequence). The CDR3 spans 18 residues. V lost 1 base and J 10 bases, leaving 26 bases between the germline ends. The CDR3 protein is CAWSEGAGRRGFGSPLHF. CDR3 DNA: TGTGCCTGGAGTGAAGGGGCCGGCCGCCGTGGCTTTGGATCACCCCTCCACTTT.

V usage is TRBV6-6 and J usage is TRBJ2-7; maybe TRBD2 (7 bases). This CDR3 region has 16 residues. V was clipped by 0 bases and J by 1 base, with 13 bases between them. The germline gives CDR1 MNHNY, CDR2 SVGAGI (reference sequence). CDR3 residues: CASSYSGGRNSYEQYF. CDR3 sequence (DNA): TGTGCCAGCAGTTACTCGGGGGGGCGTAATTCCTACGAGCAGTACTTC.

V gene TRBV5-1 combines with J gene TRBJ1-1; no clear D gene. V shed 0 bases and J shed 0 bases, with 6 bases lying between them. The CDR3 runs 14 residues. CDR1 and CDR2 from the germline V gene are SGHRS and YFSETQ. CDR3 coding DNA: TGCGCCAGCAGCTTGGGCGGTATGAACACTGAAGCTTTCTTT. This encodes CASSLGGMNTEAFF.

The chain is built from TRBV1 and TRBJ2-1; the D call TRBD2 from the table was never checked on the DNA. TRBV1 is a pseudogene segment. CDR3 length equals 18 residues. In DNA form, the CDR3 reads TGCACCGGCCCCAGGGGAGGGCGGCTAGCGGGAGGGCCAAATGAGCAGTTCTTC. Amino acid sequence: CTGPRGGRLAGGPNEQFF.

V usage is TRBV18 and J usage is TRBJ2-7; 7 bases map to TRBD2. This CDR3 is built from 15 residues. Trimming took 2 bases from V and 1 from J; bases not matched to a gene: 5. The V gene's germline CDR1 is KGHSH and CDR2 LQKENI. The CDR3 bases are TGTGCCAGCTCACCATCAGCGGGACGATCCTACGAGCAGTACTTC. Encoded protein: CASSPSAGRSYEQYF. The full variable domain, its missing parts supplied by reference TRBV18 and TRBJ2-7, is NAGVMQNPRHLVRRRGQEARLRCSPMKGHSHVYWYRQLPEEGLKFMVYLQKENIIDESGMPKERFSAEFPKEGPSILRIQQVVRGDSAAYFCASSPSAGRSYEQYFGPGTRLTVT.

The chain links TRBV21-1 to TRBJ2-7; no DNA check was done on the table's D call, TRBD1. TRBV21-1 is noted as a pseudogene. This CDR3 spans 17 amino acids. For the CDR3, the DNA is TGTGCCAGCAGCAAAAAAGCCGCCGGGACAGACCACTACGAGCAGTACTTC. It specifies CASSKKAAGTDHYEQYF.

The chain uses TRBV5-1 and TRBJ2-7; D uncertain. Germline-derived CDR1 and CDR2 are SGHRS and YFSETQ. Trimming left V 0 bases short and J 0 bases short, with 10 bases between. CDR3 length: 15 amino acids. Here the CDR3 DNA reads TGCGCCAGCAGCTTGGGGGCCACATACTCCTACGAGCAGTACTTC. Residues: CASSLGATYSYEQYF. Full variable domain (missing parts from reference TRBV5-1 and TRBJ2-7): KAGVTQTPRYLIKTRGQQVTLSCSPISGHRSVSWYQQTPGQGLQFLFEYFSETQRNKGNFPGRFSGRQFSNSRSEMNVSTLELGDSALYLCASSLGATYSYEQYFGPGTRLTVT.

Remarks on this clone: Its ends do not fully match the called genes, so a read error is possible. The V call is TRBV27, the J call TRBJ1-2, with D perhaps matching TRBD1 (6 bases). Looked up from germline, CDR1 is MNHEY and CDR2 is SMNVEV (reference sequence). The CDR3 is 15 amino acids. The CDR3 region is CASRLSARGSYGYTF. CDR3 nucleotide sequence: TGTGCCAGCAGGTTATCCGCCAGGGGTTCCTATGGCTACACCTTC.

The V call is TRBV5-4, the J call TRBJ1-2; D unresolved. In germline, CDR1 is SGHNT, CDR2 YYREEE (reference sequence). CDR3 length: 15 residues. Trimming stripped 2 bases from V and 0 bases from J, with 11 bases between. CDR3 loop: CASSFPRQANYGYTF. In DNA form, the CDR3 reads TGTGCCAGCAGCTTCCCCAGACAAGCTAACTATGGCTACACCTTC.

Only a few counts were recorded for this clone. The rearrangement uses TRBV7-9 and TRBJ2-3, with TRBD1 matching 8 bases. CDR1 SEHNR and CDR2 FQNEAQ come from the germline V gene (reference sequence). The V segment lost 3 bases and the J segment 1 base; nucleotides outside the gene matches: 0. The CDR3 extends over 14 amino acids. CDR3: CASSLTGGTDTQYF. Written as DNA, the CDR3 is TGTGCCAGCAGCTTGACAGGGGGCACAGATACGCAGTATTTT.

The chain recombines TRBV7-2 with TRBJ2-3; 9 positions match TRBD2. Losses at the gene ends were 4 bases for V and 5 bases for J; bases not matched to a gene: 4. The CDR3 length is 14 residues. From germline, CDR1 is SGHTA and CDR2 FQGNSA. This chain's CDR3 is CASSSSGTRDTQYF. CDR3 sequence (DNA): TGTGCCAGCAGCTCTAGCGGGACCAGAGATACGCAGTATTTT.

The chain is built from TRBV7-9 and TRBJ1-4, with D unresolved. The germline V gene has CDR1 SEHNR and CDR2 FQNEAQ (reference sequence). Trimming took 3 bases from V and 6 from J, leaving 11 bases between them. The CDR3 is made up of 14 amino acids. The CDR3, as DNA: TGTGCCAGCAGCTTCGGGAGGGTCGATGAAAAACTGTTTTTT. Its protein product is CASSFGRVDEKLFF.

The CDR3 nucleotides are TGTGCCAGCAGCAAAGGGACAGCCCCCGGCTACGAGCAGTACTTC. It translates to CASSKGTAPGYEQYF. This sequence joins TRBV21-1 and TRBJ2-7; whether TRBD1, the table's D call, matches the DNA was not checked. TRBV21-1 is deemed a pseudogene. The CDR3 is 15 residues long.

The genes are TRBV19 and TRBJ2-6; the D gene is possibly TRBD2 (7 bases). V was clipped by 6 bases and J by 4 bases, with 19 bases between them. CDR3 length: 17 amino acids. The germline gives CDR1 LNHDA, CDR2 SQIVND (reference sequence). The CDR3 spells CASSTSRGAGGANVLTF. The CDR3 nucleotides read TGTGCCAGTAGCACCTCCCGGGGGGCCGGAGGGGCCAACGTCCTGACTTTC.